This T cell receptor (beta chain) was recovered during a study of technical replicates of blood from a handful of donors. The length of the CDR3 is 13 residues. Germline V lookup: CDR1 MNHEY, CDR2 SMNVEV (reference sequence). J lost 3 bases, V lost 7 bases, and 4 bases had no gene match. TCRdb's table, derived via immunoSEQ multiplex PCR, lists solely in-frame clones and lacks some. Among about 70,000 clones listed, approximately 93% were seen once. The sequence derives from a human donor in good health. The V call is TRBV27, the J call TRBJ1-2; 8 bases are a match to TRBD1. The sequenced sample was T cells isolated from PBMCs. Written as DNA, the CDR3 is TGTGCCAGCAAGGCAGGGGGCTACTATGGCTACACCTTC. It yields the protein CASKAGGYYGYTF.